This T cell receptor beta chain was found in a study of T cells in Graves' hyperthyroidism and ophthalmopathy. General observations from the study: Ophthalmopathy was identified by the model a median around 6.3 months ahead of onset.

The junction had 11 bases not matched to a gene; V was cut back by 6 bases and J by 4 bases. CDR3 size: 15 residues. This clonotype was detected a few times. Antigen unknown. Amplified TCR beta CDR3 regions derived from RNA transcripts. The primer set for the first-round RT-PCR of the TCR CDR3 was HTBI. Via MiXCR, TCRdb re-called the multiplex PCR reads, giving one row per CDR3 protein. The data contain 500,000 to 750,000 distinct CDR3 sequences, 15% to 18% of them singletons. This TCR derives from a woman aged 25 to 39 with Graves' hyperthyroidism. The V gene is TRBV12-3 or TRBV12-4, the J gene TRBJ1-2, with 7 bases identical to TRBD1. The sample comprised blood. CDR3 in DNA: TGTGCCAGCAGCAAAATCGGACAGGCGATCTATGGCTACACCTTC. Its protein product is CASSKIGQAIYGYTF.